A single sample is the source of the 5 T cell receptor beta chains below, sequenced in a study of blood T cell repertoires in COVID-19. Sequenced by immunoSEQ multiplex PCR; TCRdb stores in-frame clones only, minus some. Found here are 350,000 to 550,000 clones, around 89% of them singletons; the top ten hold about 4.5%. Sequencing was done on a sample of peripheral blood. Source of these receptors: a woman younger than 45 with acute or convalescent COVID-19.

The V gene is TRBV5-4, the J gene TRBJ2-2; D might be TRBD1 (6 bases). V shed 5 bases and J shed 3 bases, with 8 bases lying between them. The CDR3 runs 13 residues. CDR1 and CDR2 (germline): SGHNT, YYREEE (reference sequence). DNA of the CDR3: TGTGCCAGCAGATACAGGGACACCGGGGAGCTGTTTTTT. It is translated as CASRYRDTGELFF.

J is TRBJ2-3 and V is TRBV28; 10 nucleotides line up with TRBD1. Germline V CDR1 and CDR2: MDHEN, SYDVKM. Losses at the gene ends were 8 bases for V and 8 bases for J; bases not matched to a gene: 10. The CDR3 contains 14 residues. CDR3 amino acids: CASGTGAARGTQYF. CDR3 coding DNA: TGTGCCAGCGGGACAGGGGCCGCGAGGGGTACGCAGTATTTT.

V usage is TRBV3-1 (or the pseudogene TRBV3-2) and J usage is TRBJ1-2, with TRBD1 identical over 9 bases. V lost 0 bases to trimming and J lost 4 bases; unmatched junction nucleotides: 6. The CDR3 extends over 16 amino acids. The V gene's germline CDR1 is LGHDT and CDR2 YNNKEL (reference sequence). CDR3 nucleotide sequence: TGTGCCAGCAGCCAAGATGGGACAGGGTTTAGCTATGGCTACACCTTC. Protein: CASSQDGTGFSYGYTF.

The CDR3 loop is CASSNIEAFF. For the CDR3, the DNA is TGTGCCAGCAGTAACATAGAAGCTTTCTTT. The chain couples TRBV6-5 to TRBJ1-1, with unresolved D. V shed 5 bases and J shed 8 bases, with 6 bases lying between them. CDR1 is MNHEY and CDR2 is SVGAGI in the germline V gene. This CDR3 is 10 amino acids long.

This clone has ten or more counts. The chain uses TRBV5-1 and TRBJ2-1; 7 nucleotides line up with TRBD1. CDR3 length equals 15 residues. After removal of 4 bases from V and 6 bases from J, the junction contained 10 bases not matched to a gene. Germline V CDR1 and CDR2: SGHRS, YFSETQ. CDR3 sequence (DNA): TGCGCCAGCAGCCCGGGTGACAGGGTCGGCAATGAGCAGTTCTTC. Its protein product is CASSPGDRVGNEQFF. Full variable domain (missing parts from reference TRBV5-1 and TRBJ2-1): KAGVTQTPRYLIKTRGQQVTLSCSPISGHRSVSWYQQTPGQGLQFLFEYFSETQRNKGNFPGRFSGRQFSNSRSEMNVSTLELGDSALYLCASSPGDRVGNEQFFGPGTRLTVL.